This entry lists 26 T cell receptor beta chains sequenced from one sample in a study of OX40 agonist ivuxolimab in advanced cancers. Here immunoSEQ multiplex PCR was the method, and the copy in TCRdb shows in-frame clones only, minus some. The sample shows about 70,000 clones, 80% to 90% of them seen only once. Here the sequenced sample was CD4+ or CD8+ T cells sorted from blood, taken in a trial of the OX40 agonist ivuxolimab. The receptors stem from an adult with an advanced solid tumor such as melanoma, head and neck, liver or kidney cancer.

This clone has a handful of counts. The chain carries TRBV6-1 and TRBJ1-4; D is undetermined. The CDR3 sequence is 14 residues long. Germline values: CDR1 MNHNS, CDR2 SASEGT. Trimming left V 8 bases short and J 10 bases short, with 20 bases between. CDR3 sequence (DNA): TGTGCCAGCGTTTGGGAGGGAGGCGGTAGAAAACTGTTTTTT. Translated, it gives CASVWEGGGRKLFF.

The J gene is TRBJ2-3, the V gene TRBV13; 11 bases fit TRBD2. J gave up 2 bases and V 1 base, and 5 bases lay outside the gene matches. Germline V lookup: CDR1 PRHDT, CDR2 FYEKMQ (reference sequence). The CDR3 loop spans 17 amino acids. CDR3 nucleotides: TGTGCCAGCAGCTTAGTTGGACTAGCGGGCGACACAGATACGCAGTATTTT. It translates to CASSLVGLAGDTDTQYF.

The chain employs TRBV7-9 and TRBJ2-7, with 11 nucleotides matching TRBD1. CDR3 length: 15 amino acids. Trimming took 4 bases from V and 2 from J; bases not matched to a gene: 4. The germline gives CDR1 SEHNR, CDR2 FQNEAQ (reference sequence). The CDR3 sequence: CASSSGQGAPYEQYF. In DNA, the CDR3 is TGTGCCAGCAGCTCTGGACAGGGGGCTCCCTACGAGCAGTACTTC.

V is TRBV19 and J is TRBJ2-5, with TRBD2 matching over 13 bases. The trim removed 3 bases at V and 5 bases at J, leaving 6 bases unmatched. The CDR3 is made up of 16 amino acids. Germline V gene lookup returns CDR1 LNHDA and CDR2 SQIVND (reference sequence). CDR3: CASSIGLAGARETQYF. The CDR3 region has the DNA TGTGCCAGTAGTATCGGACTAGCGGGGGCCAGGGAGACCCAGTACTTC.

The CDR3 sequence: CASSIDEGLWYGYTF. Here the CDR3 DNA reads TGTGCCAGTAGTATAGACGAGGGGCTCTGGTATGGCTACACCTTC. This sequence joins TRBV19 and TRBJ1-2; D is perhaps TRBD1 (5 bases). Germline V gene sequence: CDR1 LNHDA, CDR2 SQIVND (reference sequence). Trimming pared 0 bases from V and 5 bases from J, leaving 13 bases between. CDR3 size: 15 residues.

This chain links TRBV19 with TRBJ2-6; D ambiguous. The CDR3 consists of 14 residues. In germline, CDR1 is LNHDA, CDR2 SQIVND (reference sequence). V lost 5 bases and J lost 0, with 5 bases in between. The CDR3 DNA sequence: TGTGCCAGTAGTGACGGCTCTGGGGCCAACGTCCTGACTTTC. Encoded protein: CASSDGSGANVLTF.

This chain uses TRBV28 with TRBJ2-5, with a weak D call TRBD1 (6 bases). Germline CDR1 MDHEN, CDR2 SYDVKM. Trimming stripped 2 bases from V and 3 bases from J, with 10 bases between. The CDR3 loop spans 14 amino acids. The CDR3 is CASSLPGAKETQYF. Written as DNA, the CDR3 is TGTGCCAGCAGTTTACCAGGGGCTAAAGAGACCCAGTACTTC. Filled out from reference TRBV28 and TRBJ2-5, the complete variable domain reads DVKVTQSSRYLVKRTGEKVFLECVQDMDHENMFWYRQDPGLGLRLIYFSYDVKMKEKGDIPEGYSVSREKKERFSLILESASTNQTSMYLCASSLPGAKETQYFGPGTRLLVL.

This clone came up a few times. This sequence joins TRBV27 and TRBJ1-1; D uncertain. CDR1 MNHEY and CDR2 SMNVEV come from the germline V gene (reference sequence). This CDR3 region has 12 residues. V gave up 4 bases and J gave up 6 bases, with 9 bases separating them. The CDR3 DNA reads TGTGCCAGCAGTTCCCCCGTTGCTGAAGCTTTCTTT. This gives the protein CASSSPVAEAFF.

The J gene is TRBJ1-5, the V gene TRBV29-1; D may be TRBD1 (6 bases). The CDR3 has 13 residues. CDR1 and CDR2 from the germline V gene are SQVTM and ANQGSEA. The ends were cut back, 3 bases at V and 6 bases at J, with 12 bases in the middle. The CDR3 DNA reads TGCAGCGTTGACAGGGGAGAGGGTCAGCCCCAGCATTTT. Translating gives CSVDRGEGQPQHF.

V gene TRBV19 combines with J gene TRBJ2-7; D is unclear. The ends were cut back, 3 bases at V and 6 bases at J, with 12 bases in the middle. CDR3 length: 13 amino acids. Germline CDR1 reads LNHDA; CDR2 reads SQIVND (reference sequence). In DNA form, the CDR3 reads TGTGCCAGTAGTATCTCAGCCTTTTCCGAGCAGTACTTC. This gives the protein CASSISAFSEQYF.

The chain joins TRBV5-1 to TRBJ2-7, with TRBD2 matching 13 bases. J gave up 6 bases and V 4 bases, and 7 bases lay outside the gene matches. Germline assignment: CDR1 SGHRS and CDR2 YFSETQ. CDR3 size: 15 residues. The CDR3 is CASSKLAGGNREQYF. In DNA form, the CDR3 reads TGCGCCAGCAGCAAACTAGCGGGGGGGAATCGCGAGCAGTACTTC. Full variable domain (remainder filled in from reference TRBV5-1 and TRBJ2-7): KAGVTQTPRYLIKTRGQQVTLSCSPISGHRSVSWYQQTPGQGLQFLFEYFSETQRNKGNFPGRFSGRQFSNSRSEMNVSTLELGDSALYLCASSKLAGGNREQYFGPGTRLTVT.

As DNA, the CDR3 is TGTGCCAGCAGCCTTAGAAGAGGCCCAGGGACAGCACGCACAGATACGCAGTATTTT. Its translation is CASSLRRGPGTARTDTQYF. The chain employs TRBV7-2 and TRBJ2-3, with 7 bases lining up with TRBD1. J was trimmed by 1 base and V by 5 bases; bases with no gene match: 18. This CDR3 is 19 amino acids long. Germline CDR1 reads SGHTA; CDR2 reads FQGNSA.

Here the CDR3 reads CASSPGTGEQETQYF. Written as DNA, the CDR3 is TGTGCCAGCTCACCTGGGACAGGGGAGCAAGAGACCCAGTACTTC. The rearrangement joins TRBV18 to TRBJ2-5; 10 bases line up with TRBD1. V gave up 3 bases and J gave up 2 bases; unmatched junction bases: 3. Germline CDR1 reads KGHSH; CDR2 reads LQKENI. The CDR3 has 15 residues.

CDR3 DNA sequence: TGTGCCAGCAGCGAAAACACCGGGGAGCTGTTTTTT. Residues: CASSENTGELFF. This rearrangement joins TRBV7-7 to TRBJ2-2; D is ambiguous. The germline V gene has CDR1 SSHAT and CDR2 FNYEAQ (reference sequence). This CDR3 is built from 12 residues. Trimming pared 5 bases from V and 2 bases from J, leaving 3 bases between.

This chain connects TRBV11-1 to TRBJ2-2, with D uncertain. Germline loops: CDR1 SGHAT, CDR2 FQDESV (reference sequence). V lost 10 bases, J lost 4 bases, and 16 bases lay in between. CDR3 length: 14 amino acids. The CDR3 is CATKSGLLTGELFF. The CDR3 DNA sequence: TGTGCCACCAAATCCGGGCTCCTCACCGGGGAGCTGTTTTTT.

The rearrangement uses TRBV5-1 and TRBJ2-7; TRBD1 aligns across 8 bases. Germline V gives CDR1 SGHRS, CDR2 YFSETQ. After removal of 4 bases from V and 3 bases from J, the junction contained 6 bases not matched to a gene. This CDR3 has 14 residues. The DNA of the CDR3 is TGCGCCAGCAGCCCAGGGGGCCGAAACTACGAGCAGTACTTC. Translating it yields CASSPGGRNYEQYF. Using reference TRBV5-1 and TRBJ2-7 for the parts outside the CDR3, the full variable domain is KAGVTQTPRYLIKTRGQQVTLSCSPISGHRSVSWYQQTPGQGLQFLFEYFSETQRNKGNFPGRFSGRQFSNSRSEMNVSTLELGDSALYLCASSPGGRNYEQYFGPGTRLTVT.

This clone showed up just a few times. This sample includes further DNA sequences coding for the same CDR3. The V call is TRBV6-5, the J call TRBJ1-2; maybe TRBD1 (5 bases). Germline V gene sequence: CDR1 MNHEY, CDR2 SVGAGI. Trimming took off 2 bases at V and 7 bases at J, with 8 bases between the two ends. The CDR3 extends over 12 amino acids. The CDR3 DNA is TGTGCCAGCAGTTACGGGGGTCGTGGCTACACCTTC. This gives the protein CASSYGGRGYTF.

V gene TRBV7-9 combines with J gene TRBJ1-5, with D maybe TRBD1 (6 bases). This CDR3 is built from 16 residues. V lost 0 bases and J 7 bases, leaving 16 bases between the germline ends. Per germline, CDR1 SEHNR and CDR2 FQNEAQ (reference sequence). This chain's CDR3 is CASSLAGVRGPQPQHF. The DNA of the CDR3 is TGTGCCAGCAGCTTAGCAGGGGTCAGGGGACCCCAGCCCCAGCATTTT.

The chain recombines TRBV19 with TRBJ1-2; possible D gene TRBD1, 5 bases. The ends were cut back, 0 bases at V and 4 bases at J, with 12 bases in the middle. The germline gives CDR1 LNHDA, CDR2 SQIVND (reference sequence). CDR3 length: 15 residues. CDR3 nucleotides: TGTGCCAGTAGTATAGAGGGGGACTTGGGCTATGGCTACACCTTC. This encodes CASSIEGDLGYGYTF. The full variable domain, in which reference TRBV19 and TRBJ1-2 provide the parts outside the CDR3, is DGGITQSPKYLFRKEGQNVTLSCEQNLNHDAMYWYRQDPGQGLRLIYYSQIVNDFQKGDIAEGYSVSREKKESFPLTVTSAQKNPTAFYLCASSIEGDLGYGYTFGSGTRLTVV.

The V gene is TRBV5-1, the J gene TRBJ1-6, with TRBD1 matching 8 bases. Germline V CDR1 and CDR2: SGHRS, YFSETQ. The CDR3 extends over 14 amino acids. After removal of 2 bases from V and 10 bases from J, the junction contained 5 bases not matched to a gene. CDR3 amino acids: CASSLSGGESPLHF. In nucleotides, the CDR3 is TGCGCCAGCAGCTTATCAGGGGGCGAATCACCCCTCCACTTT.

This rearrangement joins TRBV27 to TRBJ2-5, with 14 bases fitting TRBD2. CDR1 MNHEY and CDR2 SMNVEV come from the germline V gene (reference sequence). This CDR3 contains 18 residues. V was clipped by 3 bases and J by 1 base; unmatched bases: 7. The CDR3 is CASSLGGLAGASQETQYF. The CDR3 nucleotides are TGTGCCAGCAGTTTGGGGGGACTAGCGGGGGCCTCCCAAGAGACCCAGTACTTC.

V usage is TRBV14 and J usage is TRBJ2-7; D uncertain. This CDR3 has 12 amino acids. V lost 4 bases and J lost 6, with 10 bases in between. CDR1 is SGHDN, CDR2 FVKESK, per germline. The chain's CDR3 is CASSPGPREQYF. DNA for the CDR3: TGTGCCAGCAGCCCCGGCCCGCGCGAGCAGTACTTC.

This sequence joins TRBV2 and TRBJ2-5; the D gene is possibly TRBD2 (6 bases). The CDR3 runs to 15 residues. With 7 bases removed from V and 2 bases from J, the gap between germline ends came to 17 bases. Germline V gene data show CDR1 as SNHLY and CDR2 as FYNNEI. DNA of the CDR3: TGTGCCAGCATGATCCTTGGCGGGGATCAAGAGACCCAGTACTTC. It translates to CASMILGGDQETQYF.

The chain uses TRBV21-1 and TRBJ2-6; the table names TRBD1, a call not compared with the DNA. TRBV21-1 has pseudogene status. The CDR3 consists of 17 residues. The chain's CDR3 is CASGRELSCSGANVLTF. The CDR3 DNA follows: TGTGCCAGCGGGCGAGAACTCTCTTGCTCTGGGGCCAACGTCCTGACTTTC.

The count of this clone is one. Germline and junction disagree at one end, which may indicate a read error. The sample has other DNA sequences that encode this CDR3 too. The V gene is TRBV15, the J gene TRBJ2-1; the match to TRBD2 covers 9 bases. This CDR3 has 16 residues. Germline CDR1 is LNHNV and CDR2 is YYDKDF (reference sequence). CDR3: CATSRDSAGGYNEQFF. CDR3 nucleotides: TGTGCCACTAGCAGAGATTCCGCGGGGGGGTACAATGAGCAGTTCTTC.

V usage is TRBV1 and J usage is TRBJ1-1; TRBD1, the D gene given by the table, was not confirmed from the DNA. TRBV1 is a known pseudogene. The CDR3 extends over 14 amino acids. CDR3 nucleotide sequence: TGCACCAGCAGCCCCTGGAGGGGGCGATTTGAAGCTTTCTTT. It encodes CTSSPWRGRFEAFF.